Each of the 26 T cell receptor beta chains below was sequenced from the same sample in a study of T cell responses to AZD1222 COVID-19 vaccine. The table came from immunoSEQ multiplex PCR; TCRdb's copy has only in-frame clones and leaves some out. There are 140,000 to 150,000 clones in the sample; 93% occur only once, and 9.1% lies in the top ten. Here the sequenced sample was peripheral blood, taken on day 0 of AZD1222 vaccination. The receptors derive from an adult in good health.

The chain has TRBV19 and TRBJ2-5; TRBD2 matches at 7 bases. The germline V gene has CDR1 LNHDA and CDR2 SQIVND (reference sequence). Trimming removed 5 bases from V and 5 bases from J; junction bases left unmatched: 14. The CDR3 totals 16 residues. The CDR3 bases are TGTGCCAGTAGTGCCCATTTGCGCGGGAGCGACGAGACCCAGTACTTC. It translates to CASSAHLRGSDETQYF.

The V gene is TRBV11-2, the J gene TRBJ1-1; D remains ambiguous. Germline CDR1 is SGHAT and CDR2 is FQNNGV. The V end lost 7 bases, the J end lost 3 bases, and 12 bases lay between the germline ends. The CDR3 totals 13 residues. DNA for the CDR3: TGTGCCAGCAAATCATCGGGCTACACTGAAGCTTTCTTT. Translation: CASKSSGYTEAFF.

This clone was detected only once. The chain has TRBV5-8 and TRBJ2-3; D unresolved. Germline V gene data show CDR1 as SGHTS and CDR2 as YDEGEE. Trimming left V 2 bases short and J 5 bases short, with 3 bases between. The CDR3 covers 11 residues. The CDR3 region is CASSLRDTQYF. CDR3 nucleotides: TGTGCCAGCAGCTTACGAGATACGCAGTATTTT.

The chain couples TRBV2 to TRBJ2-5; D may be TRBD1 or TRBD2 (6 bases each). The V gene's germline CDR1 is SNHLY and CDR2 FYNNEI. Trimming took off 3 bases at V and 5 bases at J, with 13 bases between the two ends. The CDR3 spans 14 residues. In DNA form, the CDR3 reads TGTGCCAGCAGTGATCAGGGGAGGTGGGAGACCCAGTACTTC. This encodes CASSDQGRWETQYF.

The chain links TRBV19 to TRBJ2-2; the D gene is possibly TRBD1 (5 bases). CDR3 size: 15 residues. V gave up 6 bases and J gave up 13 bases, with 24 bases separating them. Germline V gives CDR1 LNHDA, CDR2 SQIVND (reference sequence). CDR3 in DNA: TGTGCCAGTAGCCTTCAGGGATTCAGGAACCCGAGGCTGTTTTTT. This encodes CASSLQGFRNPRLFF.

The rearrangement links TRBV7-6 to TRBJ2-1; unclear D gene. The CDR3 has 11 residues. V was shortened by 0 bases and J by 13 bases, with 7 bases between the two germline ends. The germline CDR1 and CDR2 sequences are SGHVS and FNYEAQ. The CDR3 here is CASSLATSQFF. The CDR3 region has the DNA TGTGCCAGCAGCTTAGCGACCAGCCAGTTCTTC.

The chain joins TRBV12-5 to TRBJ2-1; tentatively, D is TRBD2 (7 bases). Germline V gene lookup returns CDR1 LGHNT and CDR2 FRNRAP. Between the trimmed V and J ends, which lost 3 bases and 5 bases, there was a span of 17 bases. This CDR3 comprises 16 residues. The CDR3 region has the DNA TGTGCTAGTGGTTTCGGTGGCGGGGGCAATGACAATGAGCAGTTCTTC. Its protein is CASGFGGGGNDNEQFF.

This clone was detected once. V is TRBV7-3 and J is TRBJ2-1; 8 nucleotides line up with TRBD2. V lost 5 bases to trimming and J lost 6 bases; unmatched junction nucleotides: 9. CDR3 size: 15 residues. Germline loops: CDR1 SGHTA, CDR2 FQGTGA. CDR3: CASSRWRGAFNEQFF. The CDR3 region has the DNA TGTGCCAGCAGCCGCTGGCGGGGGGCTTTCAATGAGCAGTTCTTC.

The chain carries TRBV6-6 and TRBJ2-5; 10 bases are a match to TRBD1. CDR1 is MNHNY, CDR2 SVGAGI, per germline (reference sequence). The CDR3 spans 19 residues. Unmatched junction bases numbered 19, after V lost 5 bases and J lost 4 bases. CDR3 loop: CASSPGTSLGQGFGETQYF. The CDR3 coding sequence is TGTGCCAGCAGTCCCGGGACCAGCTTGGGACAGGGGTTTGGAGAGACCCAGTACTTC.

The chain combines TRBV11-1 with TRBJ2-1; D tentatively reads TRBD1 or TRBD2 (6 bases each). The ends were cut back, 5 bases at V and 12 bases at J, with 17 bases in the middle. The CDR3 contains 13 residues. Germline V gives CDR1 SGHAT, CDR2 FQDESV (reference sequence). The CDR3 loop reads CASSPTFGGPQFF. CDR3 sequence (DNA): TGTGCCAGCAGCCCAACTTTTGGGGGGCCGCAGTTCTTC. Drawing the rest from reference TRBV11-1 and TRBJ2-1, the complete variable domain is EAEVAQSPRYKITEKSQAVAFWCDPISGHATLYWYRQILGQGPELLVQFQDESVVDDSQLPKDRFSAERLKGVDSTLKIQPAELGDSAMYLCASSPTFGGPQFFGPGTRLTVL.

This rearrangement joins TRBV6-5 to TRBJ2-3; 11 nucleotides agree with TRBD2. Germline values: CDR1 MNHEY, CDR2 SVGAGI. Trimming at V came to 7 bases and at J to 1 base, leaving 1 base not matched to a gene. This CDR3 region has 14 residues. The CDR3 nucleotides read TGTGCCAGCATACTAGCGGGGGGCACAGATACGCAGTATTTT. It yields the protein CASILAGGTDTQYF.

This chain joins TRBV7-9 and TRBJ2-1; TRBD2 is a possible D gene (5 bases). This CDR3 region has 13 residues. V lost 4 bases and J lost 2, with 6 bases in between. Germline CDR1 reads SEHNR; CDR2 reads FQNEAQ (reference sequence). Here the CDR3 reads CASSSGAYNEQFF. CDR3 in DNA: TGTGCCAGCAGCTCCGGGGCCTACAATGAGCAGTTCTTC.

The rearrangement uses TRBV6-2 or TRBV6-3 and TRBJ1-5, with D unresolved. The CDR3 has 13 residues. V was cut by 6 bases and J by 9 bases, with 15 bases left in between. Germline V CDR1 and CDR2: MNHEY, SVGEGT. CDR3 region: CASSEDSMRPQHF. The CDR3 nucleotides read TGTGCCAGCAGCGAGGACTCCATGAGGCCCCAGCATTTT.

V gene TRBV3-1 (or the pseudogene TRBV3-2) combines with J gene TRBJ1-2, with 11 bases lining up with TRBD1. The V gene's germline CDR1 is LGHDT and CDR2 YNNKEL (reference sequence). CDR3 length: 17 residues. With V trimmed by 4 bases and J by 1 base, 8 bases remained unmatched. Written as DNA, the CDR3 is TGTGCCAGCAGCCCTCGGACAGGGGGCTCCGTTAACTATGGCTACACCTTC. Its translation is CASSPRTGGSVNYGYTF.

The chain joins TRBV28 to TRBJ1-2; 10 positions match TRBD1. In germline, CDR1 is MDHEN, CDR2 SYDVKM. This CDR3 has 16 residues. V lost 7 bases and J lost 4; bases outside the gene matches: 12. DNA for the CDR3: TGTGCCAGCAACTCCGGGACAGGGGCACGTGGCTATGGCTACACCTTC. It specifies CASNSGTGARGYGYTF.

The rearrangement joins TRBV5-1 to TRBJ1-5; TRBD1 is a possible D gene (5 bases). Per the germline V gene, CDR1 is SGHRS and CDR2 is YFSETQ. This CDR3 has 13 residues. The ends were cut back, 5 bases at V and 5 bases at J, with 11 bases in the middle. CDR3 DNA sequence: TGCGCCAGCAGGGCGGGGCCGGATCAGCCCCAGCATTTT. Residues: CASRAGPDQPQHF.

CDR3 loop: CASQGISGYTF. The CDR3 nucleotides are TGTGCCAGCCAGGGGATTTCTGGCTACACCTTC. V usage is TRBV28 and J usage is TRBJ1-2; a possible D gene is TRBD1 (6 bases). V was cut by 8 bases and J by 7 bases, with 11 bases left in between. Germline V lookup: CDR1 MDHEN, CDR2 SYDVKM. The CDR3 covers 11 residues.

V gene TRBV7-2 combines with J gene TRBJ1-3; D not resolved. Germline lookup yields CDR1 SGHTA and CDR2 FQGNSA. The CDR3 consists of 12 residues. Trimming removed 1 base at V and 5 bases at J, with 3 bases between. CDR3 region: CASSLGRNTIYF. The CDR3 nucleotides read TGTGCCAGCAGCTTAGGGAGAAACACCATATATTTT.

The V and J genes are TRBV5-4 and TRBJ2-7; maybe TRBD2 (6 bases). This CDR3 comprises 16 residues. Trimming shortened V by 0 bases and J by 1 base, and 14 bases separated the two germline ends. CDR1 SGHNT and CDR2 YYREEE come from the germline V gene (reference sequence). The CDR3 region is CASSLAGTEPSYEQYF. For the CDR3, the DNA is TGTGCCAGCAGCTTGGCCGGGACTGAACCGTCCTACGAGCAGTACTTC.

The V call is TRBV30, the J call TRBJ1-1, with 8 bases lining up with TRBD1. The CDR3 has 14 amino acids. Germline-derived CDR1 and CDR2 are GTSNPN and SVGIG (reference sequence). V dropped 4 bases and J dropped 2; count of bases not matched to a gene: 6. CDR3 DNA: TGTGCCTGGACGACAGGGGTCGGAAACACTGAAGCTTTCTTT. This sequence encodes CAWTTGVGNTEAFF.

This chain connects TRBV13 to TRBJ2-1; 9 nucleotides agree with TRBD1. Trimming cost V 7 bases and J 8 bases; bases outside gene matches: 6. Germline V gene sequence: CDR1 PRHDT, CDR2 FYEKMQ (reference sequence). The CDR3 is 13 residues long. The CDR3 DNA reads as TGTGCCAGCACCGGACAGGGGTCGGATGAGCAGTTCTTC. Translated: CASTGQGSDEQFF.

The chain combines TRBV7-9 with TRBJ2-7; D is unresolved. The CDR3 runs to 13 residues. The ends were cut back, 4 bases at V and 7 bases at J, with 14 bases in the middle. Germline V gene sequence: CDR1 SEHNR, CDR2 FQNEAQ (reference sequence). CDR3 in DNA: TGTGCCAGCAGCTCGAGTGTGGCGTGGGAGCAGTACTTC. This translates into CASSSSVAWEQYF.

This clone came up once. V and J are TRBV6-1 and TRBJ2-3; D gene ambiguous. V was clipped by 3 bases and J by 0 bases, with 10 bases between them. CDR1 is MNHNS, CDR2 SASEGT, per germline. CDR3 size: 15 residues. CDR3 loop: CASSDDRASTDTQYF. CDR3 nucleotides: TGTGCCAGCAGTGACGACCGCGCTAGCACAGATACGCAGTATTTT.

This clone ranks as large. V gene TRBV5-4 combines with J gene TRBJ1-1; TRBD1 might be the D (6 bases). Trimming took off 2 bases at V and 4 bases at J, with 21 bases between the two ends. The CDR3 length is 17 residues. Looked up from germline, CDR1 is SGHNT and CDR2 is YYREEE (reference sequence). CDR3 protein: CASSFLGQPPLGTEAFF. The CDR3 DNA is TGTGCCAGCAGCTTCCTTGGACAGCCCCCCCTGGGCACTGAAGCTTTCTTT.

The count of this clone is one. The chain is built from TRBV12-3 or TRBV12-4 and TRBJ1-4; D is uncertain. The V end was cut by 6 bases, the J end by 8 bases, with 13 bases between. This CDR3 has 13 residues. The CDR3 is CASRYEEREKLFF. As DNA, the CDR3 is TGTGCCAGCAGATATGAAGAGAGGGAAAAACTGTTTTTT.

This sequence joins TRBV10-2 and TRBJ1-5, with D possibly matching TRBD1 (6 bases). Germline V gives CDR1 WSHSY, CDR2 SAAADI. CDR3 length equals 14 residues. V lost 6 bases, J lost 4 bases, and 13 bases lay in between. Written as DNA, the CDR3 is TGCGCCAGCAGACCCAGGGGTACTAATCAGCCCCAGCATTTT. Encoded protein: CASRPRGTNQPQHF.